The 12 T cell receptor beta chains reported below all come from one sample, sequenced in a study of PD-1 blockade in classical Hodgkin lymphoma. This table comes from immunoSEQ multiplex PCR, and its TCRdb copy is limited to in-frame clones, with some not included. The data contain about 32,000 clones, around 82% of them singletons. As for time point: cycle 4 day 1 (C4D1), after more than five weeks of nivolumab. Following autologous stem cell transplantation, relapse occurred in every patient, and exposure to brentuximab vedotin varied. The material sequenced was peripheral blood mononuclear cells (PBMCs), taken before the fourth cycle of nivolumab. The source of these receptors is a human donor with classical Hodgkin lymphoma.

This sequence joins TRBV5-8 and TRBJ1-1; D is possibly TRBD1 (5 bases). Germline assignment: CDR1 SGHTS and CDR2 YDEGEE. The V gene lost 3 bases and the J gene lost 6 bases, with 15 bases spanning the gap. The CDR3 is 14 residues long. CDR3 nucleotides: TGTGCCAGCAGCTCCGGACTCCCGGGGCCTGAAGCTTTCTTT. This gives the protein CASSSGLPGPEAFF. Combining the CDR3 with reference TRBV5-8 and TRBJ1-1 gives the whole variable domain EAGVTQSPTHLIKTRGQQATLRCSPISGHTSVYWYQQALGLGLQFLLWYDEGEERNRGNFPPRFSGRQFPNYSSELNVNALELEDSALYLCASSSGLPGPEAFFGQGTRLTVV.

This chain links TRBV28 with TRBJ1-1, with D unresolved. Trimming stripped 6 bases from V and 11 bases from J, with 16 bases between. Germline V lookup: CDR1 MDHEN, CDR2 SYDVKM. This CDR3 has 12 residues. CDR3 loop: CASSPLVGWAFF. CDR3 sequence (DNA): TGTGCCAGCAGCCCTTTGGTTGGGTGGGCTTTCTTT.

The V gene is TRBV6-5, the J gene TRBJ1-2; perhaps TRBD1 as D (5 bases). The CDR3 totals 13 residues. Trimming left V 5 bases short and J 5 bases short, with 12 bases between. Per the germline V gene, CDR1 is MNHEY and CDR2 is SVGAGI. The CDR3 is CASSRDGHYGYTF. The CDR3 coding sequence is TGTGCCAGCAGTAGGGACGGTCATTATGGCTACACCTTC.

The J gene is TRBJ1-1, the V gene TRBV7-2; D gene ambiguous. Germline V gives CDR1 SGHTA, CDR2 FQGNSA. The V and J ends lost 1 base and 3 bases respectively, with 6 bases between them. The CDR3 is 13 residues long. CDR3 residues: CASSLVADTEAFF. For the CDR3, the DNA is TGTGCCAGCAGCTTAGTGGCGGACACTGAAGCTTTCTTT.

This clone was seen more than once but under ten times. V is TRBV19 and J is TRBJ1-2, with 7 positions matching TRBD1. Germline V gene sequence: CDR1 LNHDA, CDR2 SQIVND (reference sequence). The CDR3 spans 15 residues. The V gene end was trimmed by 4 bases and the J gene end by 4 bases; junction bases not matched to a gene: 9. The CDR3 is CASSTRDRQLYGYTF. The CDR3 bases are TGTGCCAGTAGTACCCGGGACAGACAACTCTATGGCTACACCTTC.

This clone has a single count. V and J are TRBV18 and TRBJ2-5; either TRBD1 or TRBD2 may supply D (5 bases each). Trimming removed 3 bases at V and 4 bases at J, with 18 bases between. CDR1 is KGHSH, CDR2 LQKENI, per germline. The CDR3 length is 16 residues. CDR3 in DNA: TGTGCCAGCTCACCTAAGAGGGGCCTGGGCGGAGAGACCCAGTACTTC. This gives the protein CASSPKRGLGGETQYF. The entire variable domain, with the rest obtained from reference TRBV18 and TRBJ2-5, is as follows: NAGVMQNPRHLVRRRGQEARLRCSPMKGHSHVYWYRQLPEEGLKFMVYLQKENIIDESGMPKERFSAEFPKEGPSILRIQQVVRGDSAAYFCASSPKRGLGGETQYFGPGTRLLVL.

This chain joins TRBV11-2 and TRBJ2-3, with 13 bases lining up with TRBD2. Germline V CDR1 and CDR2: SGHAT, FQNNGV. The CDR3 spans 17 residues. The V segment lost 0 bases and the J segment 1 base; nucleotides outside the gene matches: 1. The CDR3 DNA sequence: TGTGCCAGCAGCTTAGATGGACTAGCGGGAGGCACAGATACGCAGTATTTT. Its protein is CASSLDGLAGGTDTQYF.

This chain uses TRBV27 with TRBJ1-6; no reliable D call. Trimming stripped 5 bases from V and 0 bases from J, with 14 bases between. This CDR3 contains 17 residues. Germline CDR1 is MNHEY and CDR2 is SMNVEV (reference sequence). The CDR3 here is CASSLSFLSSYNSPLHF. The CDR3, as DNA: TGTGCCAGCAGTCTTTCCTTCCTGAGCTCCTATAATTCACCCCTCCACTTT.

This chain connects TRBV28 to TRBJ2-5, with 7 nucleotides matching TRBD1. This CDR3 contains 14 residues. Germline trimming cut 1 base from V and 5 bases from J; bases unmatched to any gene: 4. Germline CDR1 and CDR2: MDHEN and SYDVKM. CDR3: CASSLLTGRETQYF. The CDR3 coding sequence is TGTGCCAGCAGTTTATTGACAGGGCGGGAGACCCAGTACTTC.

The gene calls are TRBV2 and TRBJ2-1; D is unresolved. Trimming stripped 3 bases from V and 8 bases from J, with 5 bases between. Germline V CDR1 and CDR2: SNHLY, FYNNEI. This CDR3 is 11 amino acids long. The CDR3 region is CASSDWDEQFF. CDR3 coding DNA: TGTGCCAGCAGTGACTGGGATGAGCAGTTCTTC.

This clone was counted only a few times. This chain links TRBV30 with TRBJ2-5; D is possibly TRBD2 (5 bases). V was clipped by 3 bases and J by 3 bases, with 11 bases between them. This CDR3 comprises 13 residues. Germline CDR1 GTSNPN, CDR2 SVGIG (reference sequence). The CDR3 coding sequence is TGTGCCTGGAGCGGACTGTCTAAAGAGACCCAGTACTTC. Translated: CAWSGLSKETQYF.

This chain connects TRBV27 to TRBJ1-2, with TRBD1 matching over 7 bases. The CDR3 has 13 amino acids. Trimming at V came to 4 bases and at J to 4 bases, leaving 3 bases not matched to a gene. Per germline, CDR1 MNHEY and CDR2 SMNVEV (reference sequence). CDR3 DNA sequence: TGTGCCAGCAGTTCCACAGGGGCCTATGGCTACACCTTC. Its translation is CASSSTGAYGYTF.